This T cell receptor (beta chain) was found in a study of beta chain features in type 1 diabetes. General study points: Patients' naive, central memory and Treg TCRB repertoires seemed closer to one another than those of healthy donors.

Germline assignment: CDR1 LNHDA and CDR2 SQIVND (reference sequence). The CDR3 covers 14 residues. V was clipped by 3 bases and J by 7 bases, with 12 bases between them. Purity exceeded 98% in all sorted populations. There are a few counts of this clone. Antigen specificity is unknown. The authors reverse transcribed all of the isolated RNA, so sequencing captured expressed TCRB transcripts. Data came from immunoSEQ multiplex PCR; TCRdb stores just in-frame clones and leaves some out. The sample lists around 290,000 clones; about 8.5% were seen once. This TCR was sampled from a woman aged 18-35 years in good health. Input material: central memory CD4+ T cells from blood. This chain uses TRBV19 with TRBJ1-4; a weak D match, TRBD1 (6 bases). Here the CDR3 DNA reads TGTGCCAGTAGTATGGGGGCGTTGGGTGAAAAACTGTTTTTT. Encoded protein: CASSMGALGEKLFF.